Listed here are 31 T cell receptor beta chains from one sample, sequenced in a study of CD8 T cell repertoires and HIV-1 epitope variants. Repertoires were generated with immunoSEQ multiplex PCR, while TCRdb's copy carries only in-frame clones and drops some. The sample lists roughly 2,700 clones; roughly 69% were seen once. No antigens are known for them. Material for sequencing was cultured CD8+ T cells derived from PBMCs. These receptors were taken from a male donor with HIV.

The chain is built from TRBV6-5 and TRBJ1-5, with TRBD1 as a possible D gene (6 bases). The CDR3 runs to 15 residues. The germline V and J ends were trimmed by 5 bases and 0 bases, with 11 bases remaining between them. Per the germline V gene, CDR1 is MNHEY and CDR2 is SVGAGI. The CDR3 spells CASSTYRDSNQPQHF. In nucleotides, the CDR3 is TGTGCCAGCAGTACCTACAGGGATAGCAATCAGCCCCAGCATTTT.

The genes are TRBV19 and TRBJ2-7; the D gene is possibly TRBD2 (5 bases). This CDR3 has 13 residues. The V end lost 5 bases, the J end lost 3 bases, and 11 bases lay between the germline ends. CDR1 and CDR2 from the germline V gene are LNHDA and SQIVND (reference sequence). This chain's CDR3 is CASSVGALYEQYF. CDR3 DNA sequence: TGTGCCAGTAGTGTGGGAGCTCTCTACGAGCAGTACTTC. Looking up the rest from reference TRBV19 and TRBJ2-7 gives the full variable domain: DGGITQSPKYLFRKEGQNVTLSCEQNLNHDAMYWYRQDPGQGLRLIYYSQIVNDFQKGDIAEGYSVSREKKESFPLTVTSAQKNPTAFYLCASSVGALYEQYFGPGTRLTVT.

The chain employs TRBV5-4 and TRBJ2-2; weak D call: TRBD1 (5 bases). V dropped 2 bases and J dropped 6 bases, with 8 bases sitting between them. CDR3 length: 13 residues. The germline V gene has CDR1 SGHNT and CDR2 YYREEE (reference sequence). CDR3: CASSFLGPGELFF. The CDR3 nucleotides are TGTGCCAGCAGCTTTCTGGGGCCCGGGGAGCTGTTTTTT.

The genes are TRBV14 and TRBJ1-2; perhaps TRBD1 as D (5 bases). The CDR3 runs 16 residues. Germline CDR1 is SGHDN and CDR2 is FVKESK. V shed 1 base and J shed 3 bases, with 15 bases lying between them. The DNA of the CDR3 is TGTGCCAGCAGCCAAGGCGGGGCGACCAGGGACTATGGCTACACCTTC. Translation: CASSQGGATRDYGYTF.

The genes are TRBV28 and TRBJ1-5; D remains unclear. This CDR3 is built from 12 residues. Germline-derived CDR1 and CDR2 are MDHEN and SYDVKM. The ends were cut back, 1 base at V and 7 bases at J, with 5 bases in the middle. This CDR3 reads CASSLLRQPQHF. As DNA, the CDR3 is TGTGCCAGCAGTTTATTGCGACAGCCCCAGCATTTT.

Only one count was recorded for this clone. The chain carries TRBV25-1 and TRBJ2-5; 7 nucleotides align to TRBD2. The germline V gene encodes CDR1 MGHDK and CDR2 SYGVNS. V shed 3 bases and J 1 base; nucleotides not matched to a gene: 5. The CDR3 sequence is 15 residues long. CDR3 protein: CASSDALATQETQYF. The CDR3 nucleotides read TGTGCCAGCAGTGACGCACTAGCGACCCAAGAGACCCAGTACTTC.

A few counts support this clone. The chain uses TRBV19 and TRBJ2-1; 9 bases line up with TRBD1. The CDR3 length is 14 residues. Germline CDR1 and CDR2: LNHDA and SQIVND (reference sequence). Unmatched junction bases numbered 7, after V lost 4 bases and J lost 9 bases. CDR3 amino acids: CASSRGQGRSEQFF. DNA of the CDR3: TGTGCCAGTAGTAGGGGACAGGGTAGAAGTGAGCAGTTCTTC.

The V and J genes are TRBV5-1 and TRBJ2-1, with 8 bases aligning to TRBD2. Per germline, CDR1 SGHRS and CDR2 YFSETQ. The trim removed 2 bases at V and 0 bases at J, leaving 4 bases unmatched. This CDR3 has 16 residues. This CDR3 is CASSFYSGTSYNEQFF. CDR3 coding DNA: TGCGCCAGCAGCTTTTATAGCGGGACCTCCTACAATGAGCAGTTCTTC.

This clone appeared a single time. The J gene is TRBJ2-5, the V gene TRBV27; maybe TRBD1 (6 bases). The V gene's germline CDR1 is MNHEY and CDR2 SMNVEV (reference sequence). The CDR3 totals 15 residues. The V gene lost 3 bases and the J gene lost 4 bases, with 15 bases spanning the gap. The CDR3 bases are TGTGCCAGCAGTTTGTCTACAGGGATGGGAGAGACCCAGTACTTC. This codes for CASSLSTGMGETQYF.

The chain couples TRBV5-1 to TRBJ2-7; TRBD1 agrees at 10 bases. The CDR3 spans 16 residues. The germline gives CDR1 SGHRS, CDR2 YFSETQ. The V segment lost 4 bases and the J segment 1 base; nucleotides outside the gene matches: 8. The CDR3 DNA is TGCGCCAGCAGCCTTGGGGGACAGGGGAGATCCTACGAGCAGTACTTC. Translating gives CASSLGGQGRSYEQYF.

The chain is built from TRBV5-6 and TRBJ1-5; maybe TRBD1 (6 bases). CDR3 length: 16 residues. CDR1 and CDR2 from the germline V gene are SGHDT and YYEEEE. Trimming pared 1 base from V and 6 bases from J, leaving 17 bases between. The CDR3 DNA is TGTGCCAGCAGCTTGCTCGGTTCAGGGGCAGTTCAGCCCCAGCATTTT. Translating gives CASSLLGSGAVQPQHF.

CDR3 protein: CAISESLGGRPDGYTF. CDR3 sequence (DNA): TGTGCCATCAGTGAGTCTTTGGGGGGACGGCCCGATGGCTACACCTTC. This chain links TRBV10-3 with TRBJ1-2, with D maybe TRBD1 (5 bases). The germline V gene has CDR1 ENHRY and CDR2 SYGVKD. This CDR3 is built from 16 residues. The V end was cut by 0 bases, the J end by 6 bases, with 17 bases between.

The rearrangement uses TRBV28 and TRBJ2-3, with 16 positions matching TRBD2. The V segment lost 4 bases and the J segment 11 bases; nucleotides outside the gene matches: 21. CDR3 length: 20 residues. Germline V gene lookup returns CDR1 MDHEN and CDR2 SYDVKM. For the CDR3, the DNA is TGTGCCAGCAGTTCCCCCGGGACTAGCGGGGGGGCCGGTCAGTACATGGGGCAGTATTTT. It encodes CASSSPGTSGGAGQYMGQYF.

This clone rates as medium-sized (0.01 to 0.1%). The chain joins TRBV28 to TRBJ1-2; no reliable D call. CDR3 length: 12 amino acids. V was pared by 5 bases and J by 8 bases, with 12 bases between. Germline CDR1 MDHEN, CDR2 SYDVKM. CDR3 sequence reads: CASSLDRWGYTF. In nucleotides, the CDR3 is TGTGCCAGCAGTCTGGATCGCTGGGGCTACACCTTC.

The V call is TRBV7-2, the J call TRBJ2-7, with D perhaps being TRBD1 or TRBD2 (5 bases each). The CDR3 runs to 13 residues. Trimming pared 5 bases from V and 6 bases from J, leaving 14 bases between. The germline CDR1 and CDR2 sequences are SGHTA and FQGNSA. CDR3 in DNA: TGTGCCAGCAGCGTGGGGCTAGCTTCCGAGCAGTACTTC. Encoded protein: CASSVGLASEQYF.

This clone was detected only a few times. The rearrangement joins TRBV19 to TRBJ2-7; unclear D gene. The CDR3 is made up of 13 amino acids. Germline lookup yields CDR1 LNHDA and CDR2 SQIVND (reference sequence). Trimming left V 4 bases short and J 0 bases short, with 7 bases between. The CDR3 sequence is CASSTDGSYEQYF. In nucleotides, the CDR3 is TGTGCCAGTAGTACGGACGGCTCCTACGAGCAGTACTTC.

The chain links TRBV4-2 to TRBJ2-3; possibly TRBD1 or TRBD2 for D (5 bases each). Germline CDR1 reads LGHNA; CDR2 reads YNFKEQ. V was cut by 0 bases and J by 2 bases, with 15 bases left in between. The CDR3 has 17 residues. CDR3 sequence: CASSQDPGTVLTDTQYF. In DNA form, the CDR3 reads TGTGCCAGCAGCCAAGATCCCGGGACGGTACTCACAGATACGCAGTATTTT.

This chain joins TRBV27 and TRBJ2-2, with D possibly matching TRBD1 (6 bases). V lost 0 bases and J 4 bases, leaving 9 bases between the germline ends. The CDR3 runs 15 residues. Germline V CDR1 and CDR2: MNHEY, SMNVEV (reference sequence). The CDR3 sequence: CASSLSGGPTGELFF. The DNA for the CDR3 is TGTGCCAGCAGTTTATCAGGGGGACCCACCGGGGAGCTGTTTTTT.

The chain combines TRBV28 with TRBJ1-5, with D unclear. Germline V lookup: CDR1 MDHEN, CDR2 SYDVKM. The CDR3 runs 17 residues. Deletions cut 7 bases from V and 0 bases from J, with 19 bases between. CDR3 bases: TGTGCCAGCAATTCGGACGCCTGGCCCTATAGCAATCAGCCCCAGCATTTT. Translating gives CASNSDAWPYSNQPQHF.

Comments on this clone: An end of the junction does not agree with germline; a read error may underlie this. The gene calls are TRBV7-7 and TRBJ2-3; D remains unclear. The V gene's germline CDR1 is SSHAT and CDR2 FNYEAQ (reference sequence). The CDR3 is made up of 13 amino acids. CDR3 in amino acids: CASSALETDTQYF. For the CDR3, the DNA is TGTGCTAGCAGCGCCTTAGAGACAGATACGCAGTATTTT. Together with reference TRBV7-7 and TRBJ2-3, the CDR3 gives the full variable domain: GAGVSQSPRYKVTKRGQDVTLRCDPISSHATLYWYQQALGQGPEFLTYFNYEAQPDKSGLPSDRFSAERPEGSISTLTIQRTEQRDSAMYRCASSALETDTQYFGPGTRLTVL.

The genes are TRBV6-1 and TRBJ2-5; D not resolved. The germline V gene has CDR1 MNHNS and CDR2 SASEGT. This CDR3 has 17 amino acids. The ends were cut back, 0 bases at V and 4 bases at J, with 18 bases in the middle. The CDR3 is CASSEALIGMIVETQYF. The CDR3 region has the DNA TGTGCCAGCAGTGAAGCGCTGATAGGGATGATAGTAGAGACCCAGTACTTC.

In this sample, this clone turned up a few times. The chain joins TRBV2 to TRBJ2-7; 9 bases fit TRBD1. CDR3 length: 14 residues. Looked up from germline, CDR1 is SNHLY and CDR2 is FYNNEI. Trimming removed 8 bases from V and 3 bases from J; junction bases left unmatched: 8. The CDR3 nucleotides are TGTGCCAGCGAGGGTCGGACAGGGGACTACGAGCAGTACTTC. Amino acids: CASEGRTGDYEQYF. The variable domain in full, with the rest retrieved from reference TRBV2 and TRBJ2-7, is EPEVTQTPSHQVTQMGQEVILRCVPISNHLYFYWYRQILGQKVEFLVSFYNNEISEKSEIFDDQFSVERPDGSNFTLKIRSTKLEDSAMYFCASEGRTGDYEQYFGPGTRLTVT.

A few counts support this clone. The rearrangement uses TRBV5-6 and TRBJ1-2, with 7 nucleotides matching TRBD1. V dropped 0 bases and J dropped 8; count of bases not matched to a gene: 7. Germline V gives CDR1 SGHDT, CDR2 YYEEEE. The length of the CDR3 is 14 residues. The CDR3 sequence: CASSLGDSVWGYTF. The DNA of the CDR3 is TGTGCCAGCAGCTTGGGGGACAGCGTTTGGGGCTACACCTTC.

J is TRBJ1-1 and V is TRBV4-3, with D unclear. Trimming took off 1 base at V and 3 bases at J, with 6 bases between the two ends. Germline CDR1 reads LGHNA; CDR2 reads YSLEER. The CDR3 extends over 13 amino acids. DNA for the CDR3: TGCGCCAGCAGCCAAGCAGCAGACACTGAAGCTTTCTTT. It specifies CASSQAADTEAFF.

The sample holds a few counts of this clone. The rearrangement uses TRBV25-1 and TRBJ1-2, with D unresolved. The germline V gene encodes CDR1 MGHDK and CDR2 SYGVNS. The CDR3 loop spans 14 amino acids. The V end lost 1 base, the J end lost 4 bases, and 10 bases lay between the germline ends. The CDR3 coding sequence is TGTGCCAGCAGTGAATTGGGCAGTTTCTATGGCTACACCTTC. Translated: CASSELGSFYGYTF.

The J gene is TRBJ1-2, the V gene TRBV29-1; TRBD1 is a possible D gene (6 bases). Germline CDR1 and CDR2: SQVTM and ANQGSEA. The CDR3 runs 16 residues. Trimming cost V 8 bases and J 3 bases, with 25 bases left between them. As DNA, the CDR3 is TGCAGCTTCCTAGGAACAGGGTCGGGAAGAGACTATGGCTACACCTTC. Protein product: CSFLGTGSGRDYGYTF. The variable domain in full, with the rest retrieved from reference TRBV29-1 and TRBJ1-2, is SAVISQKPSRDICQRGTSLTIQCQVDSQVTMMFWYRQQPGQSLTLIATANQGSEATYESGFVIDKFPISRPNLTFSTLTVSNMSPEDSSIYLCSFLGTGSGRDYGYTFGSGTRLTVV.

The chain carries TRBV6-5 and TRBJ1-2; 7 bases map to TRBD1. From germline, CDR1 is MNHEY and CDR2 SVGAGI. This CDR3 spans 15 amino acids. After removal of 0 bases from V and 1 base from J, the junction contained 2 bases not matched to a gene. The CDR3 loop reads CASSYSQGGNYGYTF. CDR3 in DNA: TGTGCCAGCAGTTACTCGCAGGGGGGTAACTATGGCTACACCTTC.

This clone appeared once. The chain links TRBV7-2 to TRBJ2-3, with 8 bases lining up with TRBD2. The CDR3 is made up of 16 amino acids. Germline CDR1 reads SGHTA; CDR2 reads FQGNSA. V lost 5 bases and J lost 5; bases outside the gene matches: 12. CDR3 in amino acids: CASSPLLGGAGDTQYF. DNA of the CDR3: TGTGCCAGCAGCCCCCTCCTCGGGGGGGCGGGAGATACGCAGTATTTT.

The V and J genes are TRBV7-9 and TRBJ2-1; no clear D. Trimming shortened V by 3 bases and J by 3 bases, and 6 bases separated the two germline ends. The CDR3 spans 13 residues. From germline, CDR1 is SEHNR and CDR2 FQNEAQ (reference sequence). The DNA of the CDR3 is TGTGCCAGCAGCTTGGACGGCTACAATGAGCAGTTCTTC. Amino acid sequence: CASSLDGYNEQFF.

The chain links TRBV10-3 to TRBJ2-7; TRBD1 matches 11 bases. The CDR3 is 14 residues long. The ends lost 6 bases at V and 5 bases at J; junction bases unmatched: 6. The V gene's germline CDR1 is ENHRY and CDR2 SYGVKD. For the CDR3, the DNA is TGTGCCATCAGGAGAGGACAGGGGGCCAACGAGCAGTACTTC. Translation gives CAIRRGQGANEQYF.

The chain is built from TRBV19 and TRBJ2-7; D gene uncertain. V shed 0 bases and J shed 6 bases, with 15 bases lying between them. The CDR3 is 15 residues long. The germline gives CDR1 LNHDA, CDR2 SQIVND (reference sequence). CDR3 in amino acids: CASSIDRNDEREQYF. The CDR3 region has the DNA TGTGCCAGTAGTATAGATCGGAACGATGAGCGCGAGCAGTACTTC.